This paragraph reports one T cell receptor (beta chain). Profiled with immunoSEQ multiplex PCR; TCRdb holds only in-frame clones, not every one. This table has about 150,000 clones, 80% to 90% appearing once. The germline CDR1 and CDR2 sequences are PRHDT and FYEKMQ (reference sequence). V lost 2 bases and J lost 5; bases outside the gene matches: 8. This CDR3 has 15 amino acids. The data stem from a study of blood T cell repertoires in COVID-19. This TCR was recovered from a woman in her forties with acute or convalescent COVID-19. Sequenced sample: peripheral blood. V is TRBV13 and J is TRBJ2-7; 8 nucleotides agree with TRBD2. CDR3 protein: CASSLKRRGDHEQYF. The DNA of the CDR3 is TGTGCCAGCAGCTTAAAACGGCGGGGGGATCACGAGCAGTACTTC.